Reported below is one TCR beta chain. The antigen remains unidentified. This specimen comes from a study of graft-versus-host responses after intestinal transplantation. Only in-frame clones appear in the TCRdb table, and some are missing; sequencing was by immunoSEQ multiplex PCR. This table holds roughly 120,000 clones, roughly nine tenths found once. With V trimmed by 0 bases and J by 10 bases, 7 bases remained unmatched. The CDR3 is made up of 15 amino acids. Germline lookup yields CDR1 LNHNV and CDR2 YYDKDF (reference sequence). The input for sequencing was unstimulated CD4+ T cells sorted from spleen or lymph node cells, taken before transplant. The rearrangement joins TRBV15 to TRBJ2-1; 9 bases map to TRBD2. The source is a human donor who was the organ donor for an intestinal transplant. The CDR3 nucleotides read TGTGCCACCAGCAGAGAGAGTGTGGCGGGAGGGGAGCAGTTCTTC. Translating it yields CATSRESVAGGEQFF. The full variable domain, in which reference TRBV15 and TRBJ2-1 provide the parts outside the CDR3, is DAMVIQNPRYQVTQFGKPVTLSCSQTLNHNVMYWYQQKSSQAPKLLFHYYDKDFNNEADTPDNFQSRRPNTSFCFLDIRSPGLGDTAMYLCATSRESVAGGEQFFGPGTRLTVL.